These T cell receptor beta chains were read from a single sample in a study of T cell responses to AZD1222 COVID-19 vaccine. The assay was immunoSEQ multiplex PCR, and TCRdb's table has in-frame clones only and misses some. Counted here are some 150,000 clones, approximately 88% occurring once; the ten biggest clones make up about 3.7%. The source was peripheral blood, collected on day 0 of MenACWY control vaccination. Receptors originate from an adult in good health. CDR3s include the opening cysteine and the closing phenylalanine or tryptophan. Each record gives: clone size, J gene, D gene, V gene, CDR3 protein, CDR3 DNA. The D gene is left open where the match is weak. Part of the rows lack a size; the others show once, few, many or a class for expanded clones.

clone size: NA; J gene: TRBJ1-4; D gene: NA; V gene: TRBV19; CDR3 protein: CASRISLRINEKLFF; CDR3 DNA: TGTGCCAGTAGGATTTCGCTTAGAATTAATGAAAAACTGTTTTTT
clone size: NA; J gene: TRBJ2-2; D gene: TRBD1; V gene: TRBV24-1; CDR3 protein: CATSDGQANTGELFF; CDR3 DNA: TGTGCCACCAGTGACGGACAGGCGAACACCGGGGAGCTGTTTTTT
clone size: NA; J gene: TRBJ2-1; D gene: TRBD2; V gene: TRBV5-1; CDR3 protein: CASSGTSGRVRYNEQFF; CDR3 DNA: TGCGCCAGCAGCGGGACTAGCGGGAGGGTACGATACAATGAGCAGTTCTTC
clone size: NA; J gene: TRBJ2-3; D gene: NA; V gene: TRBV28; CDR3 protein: CASSTNEDTQYF; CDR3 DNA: TGTGCCAGCAGCACCAATGAAGATACGCAGTATTTT
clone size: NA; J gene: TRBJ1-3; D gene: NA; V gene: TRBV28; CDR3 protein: CASSEDPGTSGNTIYF; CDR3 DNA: TGTGCCAGCAGCGAGGACCCGGGCACCTCTGGAAACACCATATATTTT
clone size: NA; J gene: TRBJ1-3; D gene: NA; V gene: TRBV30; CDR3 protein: CAWSQGTGNTIYF; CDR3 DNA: TGTGCCTGGAGTCAGGGAACTGGAAACACCATATATTTT
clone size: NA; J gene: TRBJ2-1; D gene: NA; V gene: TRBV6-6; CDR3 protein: CASSLTGAVEQFF; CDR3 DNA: TGTGCCAGCAGCTTAACAGGAGCGGTTGAGCAGTTCTTC
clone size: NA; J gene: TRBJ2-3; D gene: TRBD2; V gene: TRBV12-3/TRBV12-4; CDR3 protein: CASSPGLVDTQYF; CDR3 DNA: TGTGCCAGCAGTCCAGGACTAGTCGATACGCAGTATTTT
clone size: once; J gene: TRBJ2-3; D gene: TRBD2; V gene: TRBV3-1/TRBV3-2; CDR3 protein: CASSQEASGRNSTDTQYF; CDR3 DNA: TGTGCCAGCAGCCAAGAGGCTAGCGGTAGAAATAGCACAGATACGCAGTATTTT
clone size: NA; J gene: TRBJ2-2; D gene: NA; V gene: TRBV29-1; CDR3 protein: CSGRSRGSNTGELFF; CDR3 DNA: TGCAGCGGACGGAGCAGGGGCTCAAACACCGGGGAGCTGTTTTTT
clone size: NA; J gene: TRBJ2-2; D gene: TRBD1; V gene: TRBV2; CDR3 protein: CASSRGQGNTGELFF; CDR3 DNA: TGTGCCAGCAGTCGGGGACAGGGAAACACCGGGGAGCTGTTTTTT
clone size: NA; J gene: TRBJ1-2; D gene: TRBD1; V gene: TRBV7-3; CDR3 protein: CASSPGQGHGGYTF; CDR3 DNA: TGTGCCAGCAGCCCTGGACAGGGGCATGGCGGCTACACCTTC
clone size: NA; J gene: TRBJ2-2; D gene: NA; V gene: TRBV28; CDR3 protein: CASSLIGEVGGGELFF; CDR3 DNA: TGTGCCAGCAGTTTGATCGGGGAAGTTGGCGGCGGGGAGCTGTTTTTT
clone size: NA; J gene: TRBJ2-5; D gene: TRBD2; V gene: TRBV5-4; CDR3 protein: CASSLEVAGWQETQYF; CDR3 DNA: TGTGCCAGCAGCTTGGAGGTAGCGGGTTGGCAAGAGACCCAGTACTTC
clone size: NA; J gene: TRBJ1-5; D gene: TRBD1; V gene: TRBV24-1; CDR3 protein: CATSDRTGLGQPQHF; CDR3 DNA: TGTGCCACCAGTGATCGGACAGGGTTAGGTCAGCCCCAGCATTTT
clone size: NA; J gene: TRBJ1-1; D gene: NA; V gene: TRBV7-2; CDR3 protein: CASSLVGRRETTEAFF; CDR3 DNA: TGTGCCAGCAGCTTAGTGGGGCGGAGGGAGACCACTGAAGCTTTCTTT